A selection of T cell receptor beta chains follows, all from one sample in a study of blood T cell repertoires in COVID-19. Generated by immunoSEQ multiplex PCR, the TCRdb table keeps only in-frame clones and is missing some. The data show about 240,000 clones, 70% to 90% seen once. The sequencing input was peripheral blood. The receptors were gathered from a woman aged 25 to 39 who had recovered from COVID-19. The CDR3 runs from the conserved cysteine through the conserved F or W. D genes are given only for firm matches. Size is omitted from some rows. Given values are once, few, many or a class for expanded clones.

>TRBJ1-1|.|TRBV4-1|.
TGCGCCAGCAGCCAAGAGAGGCGGGGGCGAGCTTTCTTT
CASSQERRGRAFF
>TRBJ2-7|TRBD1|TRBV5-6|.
TGTGCCAGCAGCTACGGGACAGGGGGCGTTCTCTACGAGCAGTACTTC
CASSYGTGGVLYEQYF
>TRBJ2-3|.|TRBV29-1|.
TGCAGCGTTGACAGGGCCGATACGCAGTATTTT
CSVDRADTQYF
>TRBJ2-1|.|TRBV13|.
TGTGCCAGCAGCTTAGACTACCGAAATGAGCAGTTCTTC
CASSLDYRNEQFF
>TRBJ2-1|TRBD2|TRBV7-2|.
TGTGCCAGCAGCTTAACCGCGGGGGGCCAAACTCATGACAATGAGCAGTTCTTC
CASSLTAGGQTHDNEQFF
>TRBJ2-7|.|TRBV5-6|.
TGTGCCAGCAGCTCCGGGACCTACGAGCAGTACTTC
CASSSGTYEQYF
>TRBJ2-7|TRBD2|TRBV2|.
TGTGCCCTCGCGGAATCGGGGGGGGAGACCTACGAGCAGTACTTC
CALAESGGETYEQYF
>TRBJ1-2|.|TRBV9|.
TGTGCCAGCACCATGACGGGGGGGCACTATGGCTACACCTTC
CASTMTGGHYGYTF
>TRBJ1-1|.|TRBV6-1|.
TGTGCCAGCAGTGACGGGTTGGGCACTGAAGCTTTCTTT
CASSDGLGTEAFF
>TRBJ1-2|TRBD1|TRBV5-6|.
TGTGCCAGCAGCATACCCAGGGGGCGCGGTGGCTACACCTTC
CASSIPRGRGGYTF
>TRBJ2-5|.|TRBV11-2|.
TGTGCCAGCAGCGGAGGGGATGGGGTTACAGCGTGGCAAGAGACCCAGTACTTC
CASSGGDGVTAWQETQYF
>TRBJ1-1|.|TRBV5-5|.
TGTGCCAGCAGCTTGATACAATTGAACACTGAAGCTTTCTTT
CASSLIQLNTEAFF
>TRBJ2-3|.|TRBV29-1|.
TGCAGCGTTGAAGTAGCCGGCCAAAGCACAGATACGCAGTATTTT
CSVEVAGQSTDTQYF
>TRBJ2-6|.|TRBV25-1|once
TGTGCCAGCAGTGAAGGAGGGTGGAGGGCTGGGGCCAACGTCCTGACTTTC
CASSEGGWRAGANVLTF
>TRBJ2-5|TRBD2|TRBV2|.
TGTGCCAGCAGAGGACTAGGCGGAGAGACCCAGTACTTC
CASRGLGGETQYF
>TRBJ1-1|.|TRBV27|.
TGTGCCAGCAGCCCCTTCGGCCAGGGGCCCACTGAAGCTTTCTTT
CASSPFGQGPTEAFF
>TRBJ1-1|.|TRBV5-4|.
TGTGCCAGCAGCTTGGGTGGGCATGAAGCTTTCTTT
CASSLGGHEAFF
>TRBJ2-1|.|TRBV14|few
TGTGCCAGCAAGGGACACGGCCCGAGCTCCTACAATGAGCAGTTCTTC
CASKGHGPSSYNEQFF
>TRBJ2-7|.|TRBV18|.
TGTGCCAGCTCACGCCAGCGAAACTCCTACGAGCAGTACTTC
CASSRQRNSYEQYF
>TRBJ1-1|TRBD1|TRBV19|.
TGTGCCAGTAGAATTCGGGCGACAGGGGTTGACACTGAAGCTTTCTTT
CASRIRATGVDTEAFF
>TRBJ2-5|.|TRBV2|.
TGTGCCAGCAGAGCACTAGCCCCAGAGACCCAGTACTTC
CASRALAPETQYF
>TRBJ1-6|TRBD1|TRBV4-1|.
TGCGCCAGCAGCCAACAGACAGGGTCCGCGCCACCCCTCCACTTT
CASSQQTGSAPPLHF
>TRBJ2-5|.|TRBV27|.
TGTGCCAGCAGTTTAGGACAGAACCAAGAGACCCAGTACTTC
CASSLGQNQETQYF
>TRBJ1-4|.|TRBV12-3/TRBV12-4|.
TGTGCCAGCACCGATAAGAAAACGGTGTTTTTT
CASTDKKTVFF
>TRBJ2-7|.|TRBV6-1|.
TGTGCCAGCAGTGCAGGGTATCCCCACGAGCAGTACTTC
CASSAGYPHEQYF
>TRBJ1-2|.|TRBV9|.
TGTGCCAGCAGTTTAGGAGGAGGCTACACCTTC
CASSLGGGYTF
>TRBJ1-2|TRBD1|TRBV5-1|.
TGCGCCAGCAGCCGGGACAGCTATGGCTACACCTTC
CASSRDSYGYTF
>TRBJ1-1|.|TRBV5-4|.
TGTGCCAGCAGCTTGAAGCTGATTGGGGCAGCAACGAACACTGAAGCTTTCTTT
CASSLKLIGAATNTEAFF
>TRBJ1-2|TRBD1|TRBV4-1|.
TGCGCCAGCAGCCTACAAGGGGGGACAGGGGATCACTATGGCTACACCTTC
CASSLQGGTGDHYGYTF
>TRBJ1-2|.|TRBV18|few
TGTGCCAGCTCACCCGTCCAAGATTCGGAGGATGGCTACACCTTC
CASSPVQDSEDGYTF
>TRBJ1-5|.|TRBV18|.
TGTGCCAGCTCACCAGAGGGCCAGCCCCAGCATTTT
CASSPEGQPQHF
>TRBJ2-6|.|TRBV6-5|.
TGTGCCAGCATCTTCTCTGGGGCCAACGTCCTGACTTTC
CASIFSGANVLTF
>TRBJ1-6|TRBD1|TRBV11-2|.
TGTGCCAGCAGCTTGGGACAGGATTCACCCCTCCACTTT
CASSLGQDSPLHF
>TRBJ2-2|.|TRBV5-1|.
TGCGCCAGCAGCCTACAGGGTTCCGGGGAGCTGTTTTTT
CASSLQGSGELFF
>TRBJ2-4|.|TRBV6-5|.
TGTGCCAGCAGGCCCCAAAGACTAGCCAAAAACATTCAGTACTTC
CASRPQRLAKNIQYF
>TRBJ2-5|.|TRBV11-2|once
TGTGCCAGCAGCTTAGATAGAAGTGAGACCCAGTACTTC
CASSLDRSETQYF
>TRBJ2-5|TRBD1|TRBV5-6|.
TGTGCCAGCAGCTTGGACAGGGGCGAGACCCAGTACTTC
CASSLDRGETQYF
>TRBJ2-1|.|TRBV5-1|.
TGCGCCAGCAGCCGCGGCGAACGATACAATGAGCAGTTCTTC
CASSRGERYNEQFF
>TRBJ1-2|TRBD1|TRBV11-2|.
TGTGCCAGCAGCTCCTGGGACAGGGACTATGGCTACACCTTC
CASSSWDRDYGYTF
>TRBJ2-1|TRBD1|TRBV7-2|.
TGTGCCAGCAGCCCATTCGGGACAGGGAACGAGCAGTTCTTC
CASSPFGTGNEQFF
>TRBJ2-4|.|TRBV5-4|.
TGTGCCAGCAGCCGCGACAGTGGGGTAGCCAAAAACATTCAGTACTTC
CASSRDSGVAKNIQYF
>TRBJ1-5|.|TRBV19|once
TGTGCCAGTAGTGGGTCCGGAGGACGGAATCAGCCCCAGCATTTT
CASSGSGGRNQPQHF
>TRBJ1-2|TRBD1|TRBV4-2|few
TGTGCCAGCAGCCAAGGCGGACAGGGTCCCTATGGCTACACCTTC
CASSQGGQGPYGYTF
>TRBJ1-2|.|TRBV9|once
TGTGCCAGCAGCGCGATCTACGGAGATTACACCTTC
CASSAIYGDYTF
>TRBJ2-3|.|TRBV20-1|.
TGCAGTGCTAGTGGCGCAGATACGCAGTATTTT
CSASGADTQYF
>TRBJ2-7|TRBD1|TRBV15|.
TGTGCCACCAAACCGGGACAGGACCGCTACGAGCAGTACTTC
CATKPGQDRYEQYF
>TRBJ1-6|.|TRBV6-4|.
TGTGCCAGCAGTGACTCGGGGTCGGGGTCACCCCTCCACTTT
CASSDSGSGSPLHF
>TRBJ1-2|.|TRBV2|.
TGTGCCAGCAGTGAACGGGGTACCTATGGCTACACCTTC
CASSERGTYGYTF
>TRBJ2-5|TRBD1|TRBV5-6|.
TGTGCCAGCAGCCGGAAGACAGGGACGAGTCAAGAGACCCAGTACTTC
CASSRKTGTSQETQYF
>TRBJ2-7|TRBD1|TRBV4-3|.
TGCGCCAGCAGCCAAGATTGGATTCCGGGGACAGGGGTTTGGTTCTACGAGCAGTACTTC
CASSQDWIPGTGVWFYEQYF
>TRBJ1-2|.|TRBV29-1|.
TGCAGCGTTGGCTCTCTACTTAAGCAGGACTATGGCTACACCTTC
CSVGSLLKQDYGYTF
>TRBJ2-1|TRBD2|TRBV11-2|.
TGTGCCAGCAGCCCCCTGTCCCGGCTAGCGGGGTACAATGAGCAGTTCTTC
CASSPLSRLAGYNEQFF
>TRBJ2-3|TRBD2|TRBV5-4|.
TGTGCCAGCAGCTCGTCCAGCGGGGTAGCAGATACGCAGTATTTT
CASSSSSGVADTQYF